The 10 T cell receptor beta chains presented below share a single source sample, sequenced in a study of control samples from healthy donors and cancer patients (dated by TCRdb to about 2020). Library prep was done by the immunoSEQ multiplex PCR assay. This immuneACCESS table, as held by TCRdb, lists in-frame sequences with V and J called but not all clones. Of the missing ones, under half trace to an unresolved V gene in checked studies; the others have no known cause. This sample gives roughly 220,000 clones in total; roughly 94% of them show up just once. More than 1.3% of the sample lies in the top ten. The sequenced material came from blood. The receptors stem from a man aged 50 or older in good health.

The CDR3 sequence is CASSQVPIHTDTQYF. CDR3 in DNA: TGCGCCAGCAGCCAAGTCCCAATCCACACAGATACGCAGTATTTT. The J gene is TRBJ2-3, the V gene TRBV4-1; D is ambiguous. V was clipped by 1 base and J by 2 bases, with 10 bases between them. The germline V gene has CDR1 MGHRA and CDR2 YSYEKL. This CDR3 has 15 residues.

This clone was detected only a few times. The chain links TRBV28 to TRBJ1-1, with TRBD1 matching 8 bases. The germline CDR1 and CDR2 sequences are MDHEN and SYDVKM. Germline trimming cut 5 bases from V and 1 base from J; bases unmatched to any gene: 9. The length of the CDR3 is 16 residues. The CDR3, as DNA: TGTGCCAGCAGTCTAGGGACAGGAACCTGGAACACTGAAGCTTTCTTT. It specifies CASSLGTGTWNTEAFF.

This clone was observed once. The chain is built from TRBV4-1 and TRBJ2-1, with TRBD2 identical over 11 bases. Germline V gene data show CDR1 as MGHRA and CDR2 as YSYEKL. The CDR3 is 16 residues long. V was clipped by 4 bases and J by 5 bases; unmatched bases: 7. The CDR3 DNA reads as TGCGCCAGCAGCCGAGACACTAGCGGGGGAGACAATGAGCAGTTCTTC. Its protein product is CASSRDTSGGDNEQFF.

The CDR3 is CASSVDSNTEAFF. CDR3 in DNA: TGCGCCAGCAGCGTGGACAGCAACACTGAAGCTTTCTTT. V gene TRBV5-1 combines with J gene TRBJ1-1, with D tentatively TRBD1 (6 bases). Trimming cost V 4 bases and J 2 bases, with 9 bases left between them. The CDR3 runs to 13 residues. The germline gives CDR1 SGHRS, CDR2 YFSETQ.

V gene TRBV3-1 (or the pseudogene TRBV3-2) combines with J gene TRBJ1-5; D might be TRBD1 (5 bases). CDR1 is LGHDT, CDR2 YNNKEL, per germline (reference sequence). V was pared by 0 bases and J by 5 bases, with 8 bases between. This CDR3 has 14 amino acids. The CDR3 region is CASSQDWGDQPQHF. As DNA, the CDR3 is TGTGCCAGCAGCCAAGATTGGGGGGATCAGCCCCAGCATTTT.

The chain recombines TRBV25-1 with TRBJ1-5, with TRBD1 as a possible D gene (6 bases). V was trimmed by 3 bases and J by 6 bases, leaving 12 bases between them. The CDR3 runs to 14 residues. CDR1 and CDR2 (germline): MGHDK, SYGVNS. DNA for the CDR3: TGTGCCAGCAGTGAGGCAGGGGCGAGTCAGCCCCAGCATTTT. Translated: CASSEAGASQPQHF.

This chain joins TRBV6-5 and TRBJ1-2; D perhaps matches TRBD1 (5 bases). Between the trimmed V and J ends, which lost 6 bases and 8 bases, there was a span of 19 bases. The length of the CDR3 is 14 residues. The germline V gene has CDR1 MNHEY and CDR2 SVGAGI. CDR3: CASRLGARDGGYTF. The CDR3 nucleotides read TGTGCCAGCAGACTCGGGGCCCGGGACGGCGGCTACACCTTC.

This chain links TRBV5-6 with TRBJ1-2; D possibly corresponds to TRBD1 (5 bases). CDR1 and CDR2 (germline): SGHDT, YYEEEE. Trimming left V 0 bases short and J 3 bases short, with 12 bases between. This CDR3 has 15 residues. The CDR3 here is CASSLDRRDYYGYTF. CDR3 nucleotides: TGTGCCAGCAGCTTGGATCGCAGGGACTACTATGGCTACACCTTC.

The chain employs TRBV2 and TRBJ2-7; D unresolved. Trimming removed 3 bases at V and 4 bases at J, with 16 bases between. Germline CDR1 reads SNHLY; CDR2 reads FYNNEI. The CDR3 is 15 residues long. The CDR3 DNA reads TGTGCCAGCAGTGATATTCCCCCGAAAAAGTACGAGCAGTACTTC. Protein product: CASSDIPPKKYEQYF.

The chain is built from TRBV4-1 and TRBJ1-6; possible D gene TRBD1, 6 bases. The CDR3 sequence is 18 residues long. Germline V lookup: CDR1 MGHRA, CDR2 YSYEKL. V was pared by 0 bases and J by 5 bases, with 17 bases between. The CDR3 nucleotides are TGCGCCAGCAGCCAAGAGTCATCGACAGGCAATAATAATTCACCCCTCCACTTT. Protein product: CASSQESSTGNNNSPLHF.